The 28 T cell receptor beta chains in this list originate from one sample, sequenced in a study of response to subunit inactivated influenza vaccine. Each CDR3 protein is one row after TCRdb ran MiXCR on the RT-PCR reads. The sample records roughly 630,000 distinct CDR3 sequences, around 15% being singletons. The sequences come from PBMCs from blood, collected 14 days before vaccination. Receptor source: a man aged 45-65 years who received an inactivated influenza vaccine.

This clonotype showed up just a few times. V is TRBV3-1 and J is TRBJ2-3; D perhaps matches TRBD2 (6 bases). The CDR3 totals 13 residues. Trimming pared 3 bases from V and 6 bases from J, leaving 10 bases between. Germline V gene sequence: CDR1 LGHDT, CDR2 YNNKEL (reference sequence). CDR3 residues: CASSHPLADTQYF. Written as DNA, the CDR3 is TGTGCCAGCAGCCACCCCCTAGCGGATACGCAGTATTTT.

The rearrangement joins TRBV5-1 to TRBJ2-6; no clear D. The V end lost 4 bases, the J end lost 0 bases, and 20 bases lay between the germline ends. The CDR3 extends over 19 amino acids. The V gene's germline CDR1 is SGHRS and CDR2 YFSETQ. The DNA of the CDR3 is TGCGCCAGCAGCCCGCGGAATGTCGGTTTATACTCTGGGGCCAACGTCCTGACTTTC. Protein sequence: CASSPRNVGLYSGANVLTF.

This clonotype was observed a few times. This sequence joins TRBV11-1 and TRBJ2-1; 15 bases are a match to TRBD2. V shed 7 bases and J 0 bases; nucleotides not matched to a gene: 13. The germline CDR1 and CDR2 sequences are SGHAT and FQDESV (reference sequence). The length of the CDR3 is 20 residues. CDR3 nucleotides: TGTGCCAGCACCCCCGATCCGGGACTAGCGGGGGGCCGCTCCTACAATGAGCAGTTCTTC. Residues: CASTPDPGLAGGRSYNEQFF.

The V and J genes are TRBV7-3 and TRBJ2-3, with 8 bases identical to TRBD2. Per the germline V gene, CDR1 is SGHTA and CDR2 is FQGTGA. The CDR3 is 15 residues long. V dropped 5 bases and J dropped 0; count of bases not matched to a gene: 4. CDR3: CASSASGLSTDTQYF. Written as DNA, the CDR3 is TGTGCCAGCAGCGCTAGCGGGCTTAGCACAGATACGCAGTATTTT.

This clonotype turned up a few times. The CDR3 coding sequence is TGTGCCAGCAGCCGCATTTACAATGAGCAGTTCTTC. Amino acids: CASSRIYNEQFF. The chain links TRBV5-6 to TRBJ2-1; D remains unclear. This CDR3 is 12 amino acids long. Germline V gene sequence: CDR1 SGHDT, CDR2 YYEEEE. Between the trimmed V and J ends, which lost 4 bases and 4 bases, there was a span of 6 bases.

This clonotype has just a few counts. Here the CDR3 DNA reads TGCAGTGCTCCTACCCTAGCGGGGGGCCACTACAATGAGCAGTTCTTC. Residues: CSAPTLAGGHYNEQFF. The rearrangement links TRBV20-1 to TRBJ2-1; 11 bases line up with TRBD2. The CDR3 runs 16 residues. The V and J ends lost 5 bases and 3 bases, in that order; junction bases with no gene match: 9. In germline, CDR1 is DFQATT, CDR2 SNEGSKA (reference sequence).

In this sample, this clonotype turned up a few times. This chain uses TRBV10-3 with TRBJ2-7; 9 bases line up with TRBD2. This CDR3 has 15 residues. Germline CDR1 reads ENHRY; CDR2 reads SYGVKD. Unmatched junction bases numbered 9, after V lost 2 bases and J lost 7 bases. The CDR3 DNA sequence: TGTGCCATCAGTGAGGGTTTAGCGGGAGCTGAAGAGCAGTACTTC. Residues: CAISEGLAGAEEQYF.

This clonotype was observed a handful of times. The chain carries TRBV5-1 and TRBJ1-2; 10 bases map to TRBD1. The CDR3 runs to 15 residues. Germline V lookup: CDR1 SGHRS, CDR2 YFSETQ. The J segment lost 3 bases and the V segment lost 4 bases, leaving 6 bases of the junction unmatched. The CDR3 DNA reads as TGCGCCAGCAGCCCCGGGACAGGGGCAGACTATGGCTACACCTTC. The encoded protein is CASSPGTGADYGYTF.

This clonotype occurred a few times. DNA for the CDR3: TGTGCCAGCAGCCCTCCGACGGGAAATATTCAGTACTTC. Translation: CASSPPTGNIQYF. The chain has TRBV11-2 and TRBJ2-4, with D maybe TRBD2 (5 bases). Germline CDR1 SGHAT, CDR2 FQNNGV. This CDR3 is built from 13 residues. Deletions cut 5 bases from V and 10 bases from J, with 15 bases between.

Only a few counts were recorded for this clonotype. This sequence joins TRBV19 and TRBJ2-1; 9 bases agree with TRBD2. Germline CDR1 is LNHDA and CDR2 is SQIVND (reference sequence). The CDR3 totals 16 residues. V shed 4 bases, J shed 10 bases, and the junction held 14 bases outside the gene matches. The CDR3 DNA sequence: TGTGCCAGTAGTAAGTTGGTAGCGGGAGCCCCTGGGGAGCAGTTCTTC. Translation gives CASSKLVAGAPGEQFF.

As concerns this clonotype: This may arise from a read error, as a much more abundant clone is one base away. The CDR3 is CAISVTGLKEQYF. The CDR3 DNA is TGTGCCATCAGCGTGACAGGGCTCAAAGAGCAGTACTTC. The chain links TRBV5-4 to TRBJ2-7; the match to TRBD1 covers 7 bases. This CDR3 has 13 residues. CDR1 SGHNT and CDR2 YYREEE come from the germline V gene (reference sequence).

This chain uses TRBV7-9 with TRBJ2-7; maybe TRBD2 (5 bases). V dropped 2 bases and J dropped 3 bases, with 11 bases sitting between them. The CDR3 runs 14 residues. Germline loops: CDR1 SEHNR, CDR2 FQNEAQ (reference sequence). The CDR3 spells CASSLNAGGYEQYF. DNA for the CDR3: TGTGCCAGCAGCTTAAATGCGGGCGGCTACGAGCAGTACTTC.

This clonotype has a count of ten or more. The chain combines TRBV29-1 with TRBJ2-7; D remains ambiguous. Per the germline V gene, CDR1 is SQVTM and CDR2 is ANQGSEA. This CDR3 spans 13 amino acids. Trimming cost V 6 bases and J 0 bases, with 12 bases left between them. CDR3 loop: CSVVFRYSYEQYF. The CDR3 DNA is TGCAGCGTCGTTTTTAGGTACTCCTACGAGCAGTACTTC.

The chain uses TRBV7-2 and TRBJ2-7, with 7 bases fitting TRBD1. Germline V gene data show CDR1 as SGHTA and CDR2 as FQGNSA. V shed 4 bases and J 0 bases; nucleotides not matched to a gene: 3. There are 14 residues in the CDR3. Here the CDR3 DNA reads TGTGCCAGCAGCTCAAACAGGGGCTCCTACGAGCAGTACTTC. The encoded protein is CASSSNRGSYEQYF.

This clonotype was counted between two and nine times. The rearrangement uses TRBV3-1 and TRBJ1-1; D is unclear. Deletions cut 4 bases from V and 5 bases from J, with 11 bases between. The germline gives CDR1 LGHDT, CDR2 YNNKEL (reference sequence). This CDR3 region has 13 residues. CDR3 in DNA: TGTGCCAGCAGCCCCGGTAGTCGAACTGAAGCTTTCTTT. This translates into CASSPGSRTEAFF.

This clonotype was recorded many times. The chain uses TRBV15 and TRBJ2-3, with 7 bases identical to TRBD1. V was pared by 2 bases and J by 0 bases, with 5 bases of the junction left unmatched. The CDR3 is made up of 16 amino acids. The germline V gene has CDR1 LNHNV and CDR2 YYDKDF (reference sequence). The CDR3 region is CATSRRQGPSTDTQYF. CDR3 DNA: TGTGCCACCAGCAGAAGACAGGGCCCGAGCACAGATACGCAGTATTTT.

This clonotype was recorded a few times. This chain uses TRBV6-1 with TRBJ1-5; D is perhaps TRBD1 (6 bases). The CDR3 contains 13 residues. Germline V gene sequence: CDR1 MNHNS, CDR2 SASEGT. Trimming shortened V by 5 bases and J by 7 bases, and 12 bases separated the two germline ends. This CDR3 reads CASSRTVGQPQHF. The CDR3 coding sequence is TGTGCCAGCAGTCGGACAGTGGGACAGCCCCAGCATTTT.

This clonotype was counted only a few times. The J gene is TRBJ1-2, the V gene TRBV20-1; the match to TRBD1 covers 8 bases. CDR1 and CDR2 from the germline V gene are DFQATT and SNEGSKA (reference sequence). The CDR3 covers 13 residues. V shed 0 bases, J shed 7 bases, and the junction held 4 bases outside the gene matches. In nucleotides, the CDR3 is TGCAGTGCTAGAGAAGCAGGGGGCGGTGGCTACACCTTC. Translated, it gives CSAREAGGGGYTF.

The J gene is TRBJ2-1, the V gene TRBV29-1; 7 nucleotides agree with TRBD1. CDR3 length: 12 amino acids. V lost 3 bases, J lost 6 bases, and 2 bases stayed unmatched. Per the germline V gene, CDR1 is SQVTM and CDR2 is ANQGSEA. CDR3 DNA sequence: TGCAGCGTTGACGGACAGGTCAATGAGCAGTTCTTC. This codes for CSVDGQVNEQFF.

This clonotype was seen only a few times. The chain uses TRBV4-3 and TRBJ2-3; 7 bases agree with TRBD2. The germline CDR1 and CDR2 sequences are LGHNA and YSLEER. This CDR3 contains 16 residues. Germline trimming cut 0 bases from V and 5 bases from J; bases unmatched to any gene: 8. CDR3 in DNA: TGCGCCAGCAGCCAAGATTTAGGGATAGCGGGAGATACGCAGTATTTT. Translated, it gives CASSQDLGIAGDTQYF.

The rearrangement uses TRBV5-5 and TRBJ2-5, with D perhaps TRBD2 (6 bases). V dropped 2 bases and J dropped 4 bases, with 15 bases sitting between them. CDR3 length: 15 residues. CDR1 SGHKS and CDR2 YYEKEE come from the germline V gene (reference sequence). The CDR3 DNA follows: TGTGCCAGCAGCTTAAGGACGGCCGGGGGAGAGACCCAGTACTTC. Translation gives CASSLRTAGGETQYF.

The chain carries TRBV6-5 and TRBJ1-2; D remains ambiguous. The V end lost 0 bases, the J end lost 6 bases, and 14 bases lay between the germline ends. The CDR3 consists of 15 residues. In germline, CDR1 is MNHEY, CDR2 SVGAGI. The CDR3 bases are TGTGCCAGCAGTTACTCGTCCTCCCGACCGAATGGCTACACCTTC. This sequence encodes CASSYSSSRPNGYTF.

The rearrangement links TRBV12-3 or TRBV12-4 to TRBJ2-5; maybe TRBD2 (6 bases). The ends were cut back, 1 base at V and 2 bases at J, with 14 bases in the middle. This CDR3 is built from 16 residues. CDR3 coding DNA: TGTGCCAGCAGTTTAGGGAGCGGGCCCACGCAAGAGACCCAGTACTTC. Amino acid sequence: CASSLGSGPTQETQYF.

This CDR3 reads CASRRGLAGEVGTDTQYF. CDR3 nucleotide sequence: TGTGCCAGCAGACGAGGACTAGCGGGAGAAGTGGGCACAGATACGCAGTATTTT. V usage is TRBV11-1 and J usage is TRBJ2-3; 13 bases fit TRBD2. The CDR3 consists of 18 residues. V lost 6 bases, J lost 1 base, and 10 bases stayed unmatched. Germline CDR1 SGHAT, CDR2 FQDESV (reference sequence).

This clonotype was counted a few times. The chain carries TRBV6-2 or TRBV6-3 and TRBJ2-1; maybe TRBD1 (5 bases). V lost 4 bases, J lost 7 bases, and 17 bases lay in between. Per the germline V gene, CDR1 is MNHEY and CDR2 is SVGEGT. The CDR3 consists of 15 residues. CDR3 sequence: CASSFPRSRGNEQFF. In DNA form, the CDR3 reads TGTGCCAGCAGTTTCCCGCGAAGTAGGGGAAATGAGCAGTTCTTC.

This clonotype showed up just a few times. The chain combines TRBV5-1 with TRBJ2-5; 12 bases map to TRBD2. This CDR3 comprises 17 residues. The junction had 10 bases not matched to a gene; V was cut back by 3 bases and J by 4 bases. The germline gives CDR1 SGHRS, CDR2 YFSETQ. The CDR3 sequence is CASSSQPTSGSGETQYF. The CDR3 DNA follows: TGCGCCAGCAGCTCCCAACCGACTAGCGGGAGTGGAGAGACCCAGTACTTC.

This clonotype has more than one count but fewer than ten. The rearrangement links TRBV5-1 to TRBJ2-2; the D call may be TRBD1 or TRBD2 (5 bases each). The CDR3 covers 16 residues. Trimming shortened V by 3 bases and J by 0 bases, and 12 bases separated the two germline ends. Germline V gene sequence: CDR1 SGHRS, CDR2 YFSETQ. This chain's CDR3 is CASSWGTVANTGELFF. The CDR3 DNA is TGCGCCAGCAGCTGGGGGACCGTCGCGAACACCGGGGAGCTGTTTTTT.

Comment on this clonotype: A much larger clone lies one base from this, so it may be a read error. The chain uses TRBV5-1 and TRBJ2-5; D perhaps matches TRBD1 (6 bases). CDR1 and CDR2 from the germline V gene are SGHRS and YFSETQ. The CDR3 loop spans 13 amino acids. The CDR3 DNA is TGCGCCAGCAGCTCGGATTATACAGGGACCCAGCACTTC. It translates to CASSSDYTGTQHF.